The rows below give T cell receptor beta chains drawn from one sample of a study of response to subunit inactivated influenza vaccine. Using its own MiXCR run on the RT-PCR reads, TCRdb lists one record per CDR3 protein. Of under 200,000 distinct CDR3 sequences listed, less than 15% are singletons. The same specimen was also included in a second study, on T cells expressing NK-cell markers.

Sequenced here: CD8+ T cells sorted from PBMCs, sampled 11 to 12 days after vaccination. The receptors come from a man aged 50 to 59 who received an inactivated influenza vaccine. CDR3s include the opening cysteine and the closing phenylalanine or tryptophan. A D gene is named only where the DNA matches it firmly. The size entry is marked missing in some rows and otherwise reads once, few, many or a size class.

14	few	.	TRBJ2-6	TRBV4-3	TGCGCCAGCAGCCAAGATTCAGGAGTCGACGTCCTGACTTTC	CASSQDSGVDVLTF
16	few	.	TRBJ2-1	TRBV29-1	TGCAGCGTTGAAGATAGCCCGGGACGCTCCTACAATGAGCAGTTCTTC	CSVEDSPGRSYNEQFF
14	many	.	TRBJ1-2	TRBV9	TGTGCCAGCAGCCCCCCGGCCCGCGGTAACGGCTACACCTTC	CASSPPARGNGYTF
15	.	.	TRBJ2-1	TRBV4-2	TGTGCCAGCAGCCGCGACGAAGCCGTCTACAATGAGCAGTTCTTC	CASSRDEAVYNEQFF
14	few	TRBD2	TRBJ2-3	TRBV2	TGTGCCAGCCGAGGACTAGCGGGAATAGATACGCAGTATTTT	CASRGLAGIDTQYF
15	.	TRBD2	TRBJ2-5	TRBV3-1	TGTGCCAGCAGCGGAGTAGCGGGGGGCCCGGAGACCCAGTACTTC	CASSGVAGGPETQYF
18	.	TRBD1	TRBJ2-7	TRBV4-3	TGCGCCAGCAGCCAAGATAGGAGTGCGTGGGGACAGAGCTACGAGCAGTACTTC	CASSQDRSAWGQSYEQYF
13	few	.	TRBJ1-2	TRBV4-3	TGCGCCAGCAGCCAGGCAGGGAGTCTAGGCTACACCTTC	CASSQAGSLGYTF
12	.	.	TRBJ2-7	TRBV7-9	TGTGCCAGCAGCTCCGGGCTCTACGAGCAGTACTTC	CASSSGLYEQYF
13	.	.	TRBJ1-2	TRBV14	TGTGCCAGCAGCCAAGCCGGGGCCTATGGCTACACCTTC	CASSQAGAYGYTF
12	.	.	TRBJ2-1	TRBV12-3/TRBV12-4	TGTGCCAGCACCTCCCTCGGCAATGAGCAGTTCTTC	CASTSLGNEQFF
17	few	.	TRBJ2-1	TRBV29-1	TGCAGCGTTCCTGTTCGAAACTACCCCTTTTCCTACAATGAGCAGTTCTTC	CSVPVRNYPFSYNEQFF
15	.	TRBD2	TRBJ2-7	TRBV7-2	TGTGCCAGCACCCCCAGCGGGAGGCCCTCCTACGAGCAGTACTTC	CASTPSGRPSYEQYF
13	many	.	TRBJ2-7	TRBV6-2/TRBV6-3	TGTGCCAGCAGTAAGACAGAGACCTACGAGCAGTACTTC	CASSKTETYEQYF
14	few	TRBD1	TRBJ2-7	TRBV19	TGTGCCAGTAGTGCCCAGACAGGGTCCTACGAGCAGTACTTC	CASSAQTGSYEQYF
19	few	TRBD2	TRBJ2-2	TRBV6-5	TGTGCCAGCAGTTTGTCGACTGAGCGGGGCCACAAGGACACCGGGGAGCTGTTTTTT	CASSLSTERGHKDTGELFF
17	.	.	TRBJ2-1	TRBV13	TGTGCCAGCAGCCCTCCCCTGGTCAGCGGTTCCTACAATGAGCAGTTCTTC	CASSPPLVSGSYNEQFF
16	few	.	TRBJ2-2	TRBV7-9	TGTGCCAGCAGCCCCGTCGGGGGGCAGGGGAAGGGGGAGCTGTTTTTT	CASSPVGGQGKGELFF
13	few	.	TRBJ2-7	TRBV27	TGTGCCAGTGGAGGGGGAAGGGGTTACGAGCAGTACTTC	CASGGGRGYEQYF
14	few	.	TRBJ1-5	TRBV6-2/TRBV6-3	TGTGCCAGCAGTTACTTGGGGGCGGTGCAGCCCCAGCATTTT	CASSYLGAVQPQHF
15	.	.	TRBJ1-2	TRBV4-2	TGTGCCAGCAGCCAAGAGACAGGAGGGGGATATGGCTACACCTTC	CASSQETGGGYGYTF
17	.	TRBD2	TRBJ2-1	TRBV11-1	TGTGCCAGCAGCCTGATGAACCTAGCGGGAGGGCGGAATGAGCAGTTCTTC	CASSLMNLAGGRNEQFF
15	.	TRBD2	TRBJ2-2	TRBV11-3	TGTGCCAGCAGCCATCTAGCGGGAGTGGACGGGGAGCTGTTTTTT	CASSHLAGVDGELFF
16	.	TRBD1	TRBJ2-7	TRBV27	TGTGCCAGCAGTTGGACAGGGGGCGGCGAGGGTTACGAGCAGTACTTC	CASSWTGGGEGYEQYF
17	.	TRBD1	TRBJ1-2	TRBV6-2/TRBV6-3	TGTGCCAGCAGTTACTCGATGGACAGGCCAGAATGGGATGGCTACACCTTC	CASSYSMDRPEWDGYTF
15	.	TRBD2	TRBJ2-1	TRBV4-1	TGCGCCAGCAGCCAATCTAGCGGGAGGCACTCTAGGGAGTTCTTC	CASSQSSGRHSREFF
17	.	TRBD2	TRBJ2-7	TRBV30	TGTGCCTGGAGTCCACCAACGGCTAGCGGGAGTCCCTACGAGCAGTACTTC	CAWSPPTASGSPYEQYF
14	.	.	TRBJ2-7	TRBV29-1	TGCAGCGTTGAAGATAACCTGAACTCCTACGAGCAGTACTTC	CSVEDNLNSYEQYF
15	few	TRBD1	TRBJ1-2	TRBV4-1	TGCGCCAGCAGCCCCCCAGGGGGTCCCCTCTATGGCTACACCTTC	CASSPPGGPLYGYTF
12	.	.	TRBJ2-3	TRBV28	TGTGCCAGAAGTCTGGGCACAGATACGCAGTATTTT	CARSLGTDTQYF
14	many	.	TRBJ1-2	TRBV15	TGTGCCACCAGCCGAGTGGGGGCCGGCTATGGCTACACCTTC	CATSRVGAGYGYTF
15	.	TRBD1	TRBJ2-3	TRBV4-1	TGCGCCAGCAGCCAAGACGGAGACAGGGGAGATACGCAGTATTTT	CASSQDGDRGDTQYF
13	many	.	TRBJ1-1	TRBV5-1	TGCGCCAGCAGCTTAGGGACGGGCACTGAAGCTTTCTTT	CASSLGTGTEAFF
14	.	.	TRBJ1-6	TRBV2	TGTGCCAGCAGTGAAGCGCAGGGTTATGCACCCCTCCACTTT	CASSEAQGYAPLHF
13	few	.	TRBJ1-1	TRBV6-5	TGTGCCAGCAGTTCACCCACCTGGACTGAAGCTTTCTTT	CASSSPTWTEAFF
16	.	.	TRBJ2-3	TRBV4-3	TGCGCCAGCAGCCTTGAGTACAGGGTTAGCACAGATACGCAGTATTTT	CASSLEYRVSTDTQYF
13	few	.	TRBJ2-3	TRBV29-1	TGCAGCGTTGAGTACAGGCATGCAGATACGCAGTATTTT	CSVEYRHADTQYF
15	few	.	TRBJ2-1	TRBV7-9	TGTGCCAGCAGCTTAGGGACAGTTTACTACAATGAGCAGTTCTTC	CASSLGTVYYNEQFF
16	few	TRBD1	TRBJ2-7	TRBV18	TGTGCCAGCTCACCAGCGATTGGACAGGGAAGGTTAGAGCAGTACTTC	CASSPAIGQGRLEQYF
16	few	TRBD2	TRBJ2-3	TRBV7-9	TGTGCCAGCAGCCGCAGGACTAGCGGAAACACAGATACGCAGTATTTT	CASSRRTSGNTDTQYF
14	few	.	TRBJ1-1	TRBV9	TGTGCCAGCAGCGACTCTCAGACGAACACTGAAGCTTTCTTT	CASSDSQTNTEAFF
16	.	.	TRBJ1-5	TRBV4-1	TGCGCCAGCAGCCGAGGACAGACCGATAGCAATCAGCCCCAGCATTTT	CASSRGQTDSNQPQHF
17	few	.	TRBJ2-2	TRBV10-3	TGTGCCATCAGTGAACTAGGACAGAGCGTGGACACCGGGGAGCTGTTTTTT	CAISELGQSVDTGELFF
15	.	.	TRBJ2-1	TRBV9	TGTGCCAGCAGCGTAGGCGGGGTGGTGGGGGATGAGCAGTTCTTC	CASSVGGVVGDEQFF
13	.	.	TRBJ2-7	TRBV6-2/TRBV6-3	TGTGCCAGCAGATTTCCCAGCTCCTACGAGCAGTACTTC	CASRFPSSYEQYF
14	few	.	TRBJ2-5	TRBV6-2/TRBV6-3	TGTGCCAGCAGTTACACCGACATACAAGAGACCCAGTACTTC	CASSYTDIQETQYF
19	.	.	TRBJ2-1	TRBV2	TGTGCCAGCAGTGAAACCGATACTACAGCCCTGAGCTCCTACAATGAGCAGTTCTTC	CASSETDTTALSSYNEQFF
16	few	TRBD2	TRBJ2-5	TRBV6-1	TGTGCCAGCAGTCTTGGACTAGCGGGAGGGCTTGAGACCCAGTACTTC	CASSLGLAGGLETQYF
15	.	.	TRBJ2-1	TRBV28	TGTGCCAGCAGTTCCTCCCCTAACGTTCGGAATGAGCAGTTCTTC	CASSSSPNVRNEQFF
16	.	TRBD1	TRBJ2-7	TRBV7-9	TGTGCCAGCAGTTCTCACCGGGACAGGGCGTTCTACGAGCAGTACTTC	CASSSHRDRAFYEQYF
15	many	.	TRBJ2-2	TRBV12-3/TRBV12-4	TGTGCCAGCAGTTTAGGGGCAGGGGCCACCGGGGAGCTGTTTTTT	CASSLGAGATGELFF
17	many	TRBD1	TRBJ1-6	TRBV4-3	TGCGCCAGCAGCCGATCCCAGGGGGCTGATTATAATTCACCCCTCCACTTT	CASSRSQGADYNSPLHF
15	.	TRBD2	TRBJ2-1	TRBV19	TGTGCCAGTAGCCCCGGGACTAGCGGGACTACTGAGCAGTTCTTC	CASSPGTSGTTEQFF
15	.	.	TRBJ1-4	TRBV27	TGTGCCAGCAGTTTATCCCCAGGGTCCGGTGAAAAACTGTTTTTT	CASSLSPGSGEKLFF
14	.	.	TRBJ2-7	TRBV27	TGTGCCAGCAGTTACCGGGACATTGGTTCCGAGCAGTACTTC	CASSYRDIGSEQYF
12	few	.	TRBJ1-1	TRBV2	TGTGCCAGCAGCCCAGTGAACACTGAAGCTTTCTTT	CASSPVNTEAFF
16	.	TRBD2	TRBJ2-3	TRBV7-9	TGTGCCAGCAGACCGAGTAGCGGGAGAAGCACAGATACGCAGTATTTT	CASRPSSGRSTDTQYF
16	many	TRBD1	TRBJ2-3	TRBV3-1	TGTGCCAGCAGCCACCCATCGGGACCACAGGGGGATACGCAGTATTTT	CASSHPSGPQGDTQYF
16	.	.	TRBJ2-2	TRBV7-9	TGTGCCAGCAGCCGCCTGGGACATATGAACACCGGGGAGCTGTTTTTT	CASSRLGHMNTGELFF